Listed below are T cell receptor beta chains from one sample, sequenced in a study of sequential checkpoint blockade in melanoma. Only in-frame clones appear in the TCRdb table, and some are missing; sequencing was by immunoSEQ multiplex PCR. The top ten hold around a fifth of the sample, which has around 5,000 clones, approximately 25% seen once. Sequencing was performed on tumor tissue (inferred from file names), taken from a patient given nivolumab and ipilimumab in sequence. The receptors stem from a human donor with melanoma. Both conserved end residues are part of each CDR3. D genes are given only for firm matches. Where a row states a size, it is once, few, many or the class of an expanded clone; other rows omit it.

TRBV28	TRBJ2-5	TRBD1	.	TGTGCCAGCAGTTTGTGGGCAGGGGGTGAAGAGACCCAGTACTTC	CASSLWAGGEETQYF
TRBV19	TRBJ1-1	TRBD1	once	TGTGCCAGTAGTTCCGGCTGGGACAGGGGCACTGAAGCTTTCTTT	CASSSGWDRGTEAFF
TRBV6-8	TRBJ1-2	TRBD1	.	TGTGCCAGCAGCCAGGGGGCGTTCTATGGCTACACCTTC	CASSQGAFYGYTF
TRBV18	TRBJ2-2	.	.	TGTGCCAGCTCACTGTCCGGGGGCGCGAGTACCGGGGAGCTGTTTTTT	CASSLSGGASTGELFF
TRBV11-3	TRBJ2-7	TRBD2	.	TGTGCCAGCAGCAGAAGGACTAGCGGGGGGGCGGCTTACGAGCAGTACTTC	CASSRRTSGGAAYEQYF
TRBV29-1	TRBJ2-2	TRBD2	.	TGCAGCGCCAGACTAGCGGGAGTCGTGAGGGGGGAGCTGTTTTTT	CSARLAGVVRGELFF
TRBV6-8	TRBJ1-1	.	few	TGTGCCAGCAGTTCCCAGGAGAACACTGAAGCTTTCTTT	CASSSQENTEAFF
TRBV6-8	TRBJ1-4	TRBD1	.	TGTGCCATCAGTGCGGACAGGGCCACTAATGAAAAACTGTTTTTT	CAISADRATNEKLFF
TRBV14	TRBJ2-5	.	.	TGTGCCAGCAGCCAAGATCGGGTCGTCTTCGGGGAGACCCAGTACTTC	CASSQDRVVFGETQYF
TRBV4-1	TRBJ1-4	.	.	TGCGCCAGCAGCCAAGAAAGGTGGGGAGAAAAACTGTTTTTT	CASSQERWGEKLFF
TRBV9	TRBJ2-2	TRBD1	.	TGTGCCAGCAGCGTCGGGACAGGGAGGGACACCGGGGAGCTGTTTTTT	CASSVGTGRDTGELFF
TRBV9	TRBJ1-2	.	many	TGTGCCAGCAGCGTAGCTACACGGTCGGGCTACACCTTC	CASSVATRSGYTF
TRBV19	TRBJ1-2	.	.	TGTGCCAGTAGTATAGACAGCTATGGCTACACCTTC	CASSIDSYGYTF
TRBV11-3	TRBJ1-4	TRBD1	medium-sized	TGTGCCAGCAGCCCTCCGGGACAGGGGAGTGAAAAACTGTTTTTT	CASSPPGQGSEKLFF
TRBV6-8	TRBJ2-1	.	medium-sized	TGTGCCAGCAGTTACTCTAGGGGTTCCCTCTACAATGAGCAGTTCTTC	CASSYSRGSLYNEQFF
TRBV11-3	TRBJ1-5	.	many	TGTGCCAGCAGCGCCGTGGGGGCGGTAGGGCAGCCCCAGCATTTT	CASSAVGAVGQPQHF
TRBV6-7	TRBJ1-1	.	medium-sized	TGTGCCAGCAGAGGGGGCACTGAAGCTTTCTTT	CASRGGTEAFF
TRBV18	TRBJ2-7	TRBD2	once	TGTGCCAGCTCACCATTCAAACTAGCGGGAAACCTCCGTCGGAGGTCCTACGAGCAGTACTTC	CASSPFKLAGNLRRRSYEQYF
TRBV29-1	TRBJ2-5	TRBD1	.	TGCAGCGTTGAAGGACAGGGGAAGGAGACCCAGTACTTC	CSVEGQGKETQYF
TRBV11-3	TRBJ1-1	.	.	TGTGCCAGCCGGGGGGGGCAGGGACGTAGTGAAGCTTTCTTT	CASRGGQGRSEAFF
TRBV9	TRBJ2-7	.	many	TGTGCCAGCAGCGTATCGTCGAAGAGGGGACATGGGGAGCAGTACTTC	CASSVSSKRGHGEQYF
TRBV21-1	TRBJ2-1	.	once	TGTGCCAGCAGCTCACGGGTCGATGAGCAGTTCTTC	CASSSRVDEQFF
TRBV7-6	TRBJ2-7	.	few	TGTGCCAGCAGCTTATCCACCGGGTCCTACGAGCAGTACTTC	CASSLSTGSYEQYF
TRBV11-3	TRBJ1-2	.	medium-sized	TGTGCCAGCAGCTTAGTCGGTGGATCTGGGTCGGCCTATGGCTACACCTTC	CASSLVGGSGSAYGYTF
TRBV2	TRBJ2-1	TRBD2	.	TGTGCCAGCAGTGATAGAGCGGGAGGGAACAATGAGCAGTTCTTC	CASSDRAGGNNEQFF
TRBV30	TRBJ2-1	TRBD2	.	TGTGCCTGGAGAGGGACTAGCGGGGCCAATGAGCAGTTCTTC	CAWRGTSGANEQFF
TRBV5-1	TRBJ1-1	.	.	TGCGCCAGGACGGAGGTAGGGGGGACGATGAACACTGAAGCTTTCTTT	CARTEVGGTMNTEAFF